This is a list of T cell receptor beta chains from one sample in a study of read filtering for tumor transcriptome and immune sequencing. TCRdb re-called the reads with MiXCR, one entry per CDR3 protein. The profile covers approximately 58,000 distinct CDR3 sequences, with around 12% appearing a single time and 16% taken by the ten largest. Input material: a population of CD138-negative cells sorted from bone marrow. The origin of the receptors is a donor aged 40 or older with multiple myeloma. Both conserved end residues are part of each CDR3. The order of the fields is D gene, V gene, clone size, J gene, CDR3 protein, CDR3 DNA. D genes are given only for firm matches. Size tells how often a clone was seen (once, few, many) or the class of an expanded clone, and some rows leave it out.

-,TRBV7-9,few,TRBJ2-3,CASSLGIGAGINTQYF,TGTGCCAGCAGCTTAGGTATCGGGGCCGGAATCAATACGCAGTATTTT
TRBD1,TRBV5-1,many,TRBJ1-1,CASGAGTGRMNTEAFF,TGCGCCAGTGGGGCCGGGACAGGGAGGATGAACACTGAAGCTTTCTTT
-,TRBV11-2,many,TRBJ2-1,CASSLTTGTYNEQFF,TGTGCCAGCAGCTTAACGACAGGTACCTACAATGAGCAGTTCTTC
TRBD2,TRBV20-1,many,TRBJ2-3,CSAAGGGSGTQYF,TGCAGTGCCGCGGGGGGGGGATCCGGTACGCAGTATTTT
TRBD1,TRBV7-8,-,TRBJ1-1,CASSPRGTGNTEAFF,TGTGCCAGCAGCCCACGGGGGACAGGGAATACTGAAGCTTTCTTT
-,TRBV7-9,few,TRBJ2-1,CASSSQGSSYNEQFF,TGTGCCAGCAGCTCACAGGGTTCTAGCTACAATGAGCAGTTCTTC
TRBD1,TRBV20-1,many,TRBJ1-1,CSARVRDRDFTEAFF,TGCAGTGCTAGAGTTAGGGACAGGGATTTTACTGAAGCTTTCTTT
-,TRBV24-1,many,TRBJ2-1,CATSDLSEQFF,TGTGCCACCAGTGATTTGTCGGAGCAGTTCTTC
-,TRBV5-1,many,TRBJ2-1,CASSLSSVYSYNEQFF,TGCGCCAGCAGCTTGAGCTCAGTCTACTCCTACAATGAGCAGTTCTTC
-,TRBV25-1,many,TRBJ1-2,CASSVAGFSDGYTF,TGTGCCAGCAGTGTGGCAGGGTTCTCTGATGGCTACACCTTC
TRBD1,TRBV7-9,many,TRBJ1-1,CASNIGTDTEAFF,TGTGCCAGCAACATTGGGACAGACACTGAAGCTTTCTTT
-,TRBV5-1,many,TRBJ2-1,CASTLTGGVYNEQFF,TGCGCCAGCACCCTTACAGGGGGGGTTTACAATGAGCAGTTCTTC
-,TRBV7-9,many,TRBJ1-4,CASSRKTGTGDEKLFF,TGTGCCAGCAGCCGAAAAACCGGGACTGGGGATGAAAAACTGTTTTTT
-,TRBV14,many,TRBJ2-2,CASKSGTGELFF,TGTGCCAGCAAGAGCGGTACCGGGGAGCTGTTTTTT
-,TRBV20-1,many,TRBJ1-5,CSVNQPQHF,TGCAGTGTAAATCAGCCCCAGCATTTT
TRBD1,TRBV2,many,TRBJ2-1,CASSELDRRYNEQFF,TGTGCCAGCAGTGAGTTGGACAGGCGCTACAATGAGCAGTTCTTC
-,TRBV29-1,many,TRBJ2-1,CSTDSLGVYNEQFF,TGCAGCACGGACAGCCTGGGCGTCTACAATGAGCAGTTCTTC
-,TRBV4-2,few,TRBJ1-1,CASSQRQKIAEAFF,TGTGCCAGCAGCCAGCGACAGAAAATCGCTGAAGCTTTCTTT
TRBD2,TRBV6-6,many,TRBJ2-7,CASLGLAGIEQYF,TGTGCCAGCCTCGGACTAGCGGGTATCGAGCAGTACTTC
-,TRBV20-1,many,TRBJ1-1,CSASDRIKWGQNTEAFF,TGCAGTGCTAGTGATCGGATTAAGTGGGGCCAGAACACTGAAGCTTTCTTT
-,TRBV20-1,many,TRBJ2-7,CSARAPGGAYEQYF,TGCAGTGCTAGAGCCCCAGGGGGGGCCTACGAGCAGTACTTC
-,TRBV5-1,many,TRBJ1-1,CASSPPTTGNTEAFF,TGCGCCAGCAGCCCCCCGACGACGGGGAACACTGAAGCTTTCTTT
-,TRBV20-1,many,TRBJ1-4,CSARQGIVTNEKLFF,TGCAGTGCTAGACAGGGGATTGTGACTAATGAAAAACTGTTTTTT
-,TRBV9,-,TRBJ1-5,CASSVGWAGDQPQHF,TGTGCCAGCAGCGTAGGCTGGGCCGGAGATCAGCCCCAGCATTTT
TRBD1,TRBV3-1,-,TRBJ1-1,CASSQAGGGGTEAFF,TGTGCCAGCAGCCAAGCAGGGGGCGGGGGCACTGAAGCTTTCTTT
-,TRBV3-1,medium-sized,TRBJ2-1,CASSRSASSYNEQFF,TGTGCCAGCAGCCGGAGCGCGAGCTCCTACAATGAGCAGTTCTTC